The source of this T cell receptor (beta chain) is a study of human T cells and chemical hapten exposure. The overall study: DPC at 0.01% went onto the upper back in patch tests, read at 6 days. Study-level findings and limits: Patch test score rose with PT1 expanded TCRs, significant at 8, 16, 32, not 4.

The germline V and J ends were trimmed by 4 bases and 7 bases, with 8 bases remaining between them. The CDR3 is 12 amino acids. The time point: patch test 2, 6 weeks after DPC sensitization. Treatment defined: therapeutic diphenylcyclopropenone sensitization with weekly scalp DPC. Unseparated into fractions, whole blood served as the source from which total RNA was extracted. This clonotype was observed many times. Its antigen is currently unknown. Using its own MiXCR run on the RACE reads, TCRdb lists one record per CDR3 protein. The top ten clones hold 2.5% to 3.5% of a sample with about 110,000 distinct CDR3 sequences, roughly a tenth of them seen once.

Source: whole blood, taken in connection with sensitization to the hapten diphenylcyclopropenone (DPC). The clonotype originates from a woman aged 35 to 49 with alopecia areata. Some clones in this sample may be carry-over from other donors' samples. The chain uses TRBV12-3 or TRBV12-4 and TRBJ2-1; D not resolved. CDR3 DNA sequence: TGTGCCAGCAGTTGGGCCGGGAATGAGCAGTTCTTC. Its protein product is CASSWAGNEQFF.